This TCR beta chain comes out of a study of T-cell memory formation after mild COVID-19. About the study: Among the donors, TCR clusters were largely specific to each donor. Study-wide results and caveats: Contracting CD4+ clones were located mainly in CM and EM, and CD8+ clones in EMRA. Balance between CD4 and CD8 was seen in clones contracting day 15 to 85, and a CD4+ lean was seen in later expanders.

The CDR3 runs to 14 residues. Germline V gene data show CDR1 as SGHDT and CDR2 as YYEEEE. With 0 bases removed from V and 8 bases from J, the gap between germline ends came to 14 bases. This clonotype was seen a few times. Its target is not known. One entry per CDR3 protein results from TCRdb running MiXCR on the 5' RACE reads. The sample lists about 560,000 distinct CDR3 sequences; around 15% were seen once. The V call is TRBV5-6, the J call TRBJ1-2; unclear D gene. The receptor comes from an adult woman who had mild COVID-19 (a few samples of this study predate the infection). Cell type and time point are not known. The sequenced sample consisted of PBMCs or a T cell subset sorted from them (not recorded which). The CDR3 DNA is TGTGCCAGCAGCTTGGAAGGAACTCCCGCCGGCTACACCTTC. The encoded protein is CASSLEGTPAGYTF.